Each of the 10 T cell receptor beta chains below was sequenced from the same sample in a study of blood T cells in healthy people across ages. Together with a sample-barcoded 5' primer, a J-beta primer mix was included in a second PCR lasting roughly 6 to 12 cycles. TCRdb re-derived calls from the 5' RACE reads in MiXCR, one entry per CDR3 protein. The table includes approximately 780,000 distinct CDR3 sequences, roughly 24% detected once. The same data also went into a second study, on T cells of mothers and their children.

Sequenced sample: blood. The origin of the receptors is a boy between 10 and 17 years old in good health.

The table lists this clonotype with a few counts. The CDR3 carries no conserved terminal phenylalanine or tryptophan, so it likely arises from a read error. No DNA is shown, since the ends of the CDR3 on it are uncertain; the CDR3 is the one TCRdb lists. V usage is TRBV4-1 and J usage is TRBJ2-7. Germline V lookup: CDR1 MGHRA, CDR2 YSYEKL. The CDR3 is 8 residues long, counting both termini. The CDR3 loop is CASSQERI.

The chain has TRBV12-3 or TRBV12-4 and TRBJ2-7, with 7 nucleotides matching TRBD1. The ends lost 5 bases at V and 5 bases at J; junction bases unmatched: 12. This CDR3 has 15 amino acids. CDR3 sequence (DNA): TGTGCCAGCAGTCGAACGGACAGGCCTACGGACGAGCAGTACTTC. Translated: CASSRTDRPTDEQYF.

The gene calls are TRBV11-2 and TRBJ1-6; TRBD1 matches at 7 bases. Trimming cost V 6 bases and J 2 bases; bases outside gene matches: 16. This CDR3 is built from 19 residues. Germline CDR1 reads SGHAT; CDR2 reads FQNNGV. The CDR3 DNA reads as TGTGCCAGCAGGCGTCCGTACGGCAGGGGGGGAACCTATAATTCACCCCTCCACTTT. This gives the protein CASRRPYGRGGTYNSPLHF.

This clonotype has more than one count but fewer than ten. The J gene is TRBJ1-2, the V gene TRBV2; D unclear. Germline assignment: CDR1 SNHLY and CDR2 FYNNEI. V was cut by 8 bases and J by 4 bases, with 17 bases left in between. The CDR3 loop spans 14 amino acids. DNA for the CDR3: TGTGCCAGCGTCGAAGATATGGGAGGCTATGGCTACACCTTC. It encodes CASVEDMGGYGYTF.

This sequence joins TRBV18 and TRBJ1-2; D call uncertain. Germline CDR1 KGHSH, CDR2 LQKENI. This CDR3 has 13 residues. V lost 0 bases and J lost 5, with 7 bases in between. This chain's CDR3 is CASSPPMSYGYTF. The CDR3 DNA reads as TGTGCCAGCTCACCACCGATGAGTTATGGCTACACCTTC.

This chain joins TRBV27 and TRBJ2-5; 7 positions agree with TRBD1. Trimming at V came to 2 bases and at J to 7 bases, leaving 10 bases not matched to a gene. This CDR3 comprises 15 residues. Germline CDR1 and CDR2: MNHEY and SMNVEV (reference sequence). The CDR3 DNA follows: TGTGCCAGCAGTTTAACGGACAGGACCCCAGGGACCCAGTACTTC. Protein: CASSLTDRTPGTQYF.

Worth noting for this clonotype: A clone one base away is much larger, so this may be a read error. The chain employs TRBV7-9 and TRBJ1-2; 8 positions match TRBD1. The ends lost 5 bases at V and 3 bases at J; junction bases unmatched: 5. The V gene's germline CDR1 is SEHNR and CDR2 FQNEAQ (reference sequence). This CDR3 spans 14 amino acids. The CDR3 loop is CASSPPDRDYGYTF. CDR3 coding DNA: TGTGCCAGCAGCCCCCCGGACAGGGACTATGGCTACACCTTC.

This clonotype was recorded a few times. V gene TRBV30 combines with J gene TRBJ2-7, with D possibly being TRBD2 (5 bases). The germline CDR1 and CDR2 sequences are GTSNPN and SVGIG (reference sequence). The ends were cut back, 4 bases at V and 2 bases at J, with 27 bases in the middle. This CDR3 contains 18 residues. The CDR3 sequence: CAWTSEGLTAVPTYEQYF. CDR3 in DNA: TGTGCCTGGACTTCAGAGGGCCTTACAGCGGTCCCGACCTACGAGCAGTACTTC.

The chain combines TRBV6-5 with TRBJ2-7, with D uncertain. CDR1 and CDR2 (germline): MNHEY, SVGAGI. V gave up 2 bases and J gave up 0 bases, with 8 bases separating them. This CDR3 region has 14 residues. The DNA of the CDR3 is TGTGCCAGCAGTTACGTCAAGAACTCCTACGAGCAGTACTTC. As protein: CASSYVKNSYEQYF.

The chain couples TRBV12-3 or TRBV12-4 to TRBJ1-5; D is perhaps TRBD1 (5 bases). The CDR3 spans 14 residues. Trimming removed 3 bases at V and 3 bases at J, with 9 bases between. The CDR3: CASSLVGPNQPQHF. CDR3 DNA sequence: TGTGCCAGCAGTTTGGTGGGGCCCAATCAGCCCCAGCATTTT.